Here is one TCR beta chain with its context. The data belong to a study of shared clonotypes between healthy human individuals. Repertoires were generated with immunoSEQ multiplex PCR, while TCRdb's copy carries only in-frame clones and drops some. In the table there are roughly 2.6 million clones, more than 80% of which are singletons. CDR1 SNHLY and CDR2 FYNNEI come from the germline V gene. CDR3 length: 12 amino acids. The germline V and J ends were trimmed by 7 bases and 4 bases, with 10 bases remaining between them. Material for sequencing was naive CD4+ T cells sorted from blood. The subset: CD45RA+ positively selected. This chain connects TRBV2 to TRBJ1-2; D gene uncertain. The receptor comes from a man aged 18 to 29 in good health. The CDR3 reads CASTRDFYGYTF. The CDR3 DNA is TGTGCCAGCACCAGAGATTTCTATGGCTACACCTTC.